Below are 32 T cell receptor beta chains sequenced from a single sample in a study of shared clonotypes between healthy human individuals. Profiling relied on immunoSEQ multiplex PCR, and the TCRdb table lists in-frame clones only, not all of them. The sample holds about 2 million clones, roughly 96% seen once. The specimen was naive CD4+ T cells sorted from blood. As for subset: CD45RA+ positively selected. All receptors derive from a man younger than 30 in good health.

In DNA form, the CDR3 reads TGTGCCAGCAAAAACATGGGGGGAGAGGATACGCAGTATTTT. Translation: CASKNMGGEDTQYF. The rearrangement uses TRBV9 and TRBJ2-3; D might be TRBD2 (6 bases). This CDR3 is built from 14 residues. Germline CDR1 and CDR2: SGDLS and YYNGEE. The ends were cut back, 6 bases at V and 6 bases at J, with 17 bases in the middle.

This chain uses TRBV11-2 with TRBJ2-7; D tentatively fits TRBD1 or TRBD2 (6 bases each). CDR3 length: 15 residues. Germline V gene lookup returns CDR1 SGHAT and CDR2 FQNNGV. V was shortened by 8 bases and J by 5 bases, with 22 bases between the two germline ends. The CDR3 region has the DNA TGTGCCAGCTCTCGGTCGGCACAGGGCGGGAACGAGCAGTACTTC. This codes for CASSRSAQGGNEQYF.

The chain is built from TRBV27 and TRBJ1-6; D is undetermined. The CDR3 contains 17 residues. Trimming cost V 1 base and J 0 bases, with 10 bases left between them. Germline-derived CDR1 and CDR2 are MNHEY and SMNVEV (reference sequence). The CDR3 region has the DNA TGTGCCAGCAGTTTATGGTCCGGGAGCTCCTATAATTCACCCCTCCACTTT. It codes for CASSLWSGSSYNSPLHF.

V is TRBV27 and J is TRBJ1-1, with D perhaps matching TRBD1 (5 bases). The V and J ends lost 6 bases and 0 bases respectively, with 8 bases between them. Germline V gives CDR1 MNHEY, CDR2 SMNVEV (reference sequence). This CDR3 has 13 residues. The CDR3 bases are TGTGCCAGCAGGGGGGTCATGAACACTGAAGCTTTCTTT. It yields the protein CASRGVMNTEAFF.

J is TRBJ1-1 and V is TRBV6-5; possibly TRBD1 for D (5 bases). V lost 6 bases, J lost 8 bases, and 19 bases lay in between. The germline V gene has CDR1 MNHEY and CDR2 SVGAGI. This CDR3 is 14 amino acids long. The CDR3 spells CASRRAALGGEAFF. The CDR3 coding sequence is TGTGCCAGCAGGAGGGCGGCGCTCGGGGGGGAAGCTTTCTTT.

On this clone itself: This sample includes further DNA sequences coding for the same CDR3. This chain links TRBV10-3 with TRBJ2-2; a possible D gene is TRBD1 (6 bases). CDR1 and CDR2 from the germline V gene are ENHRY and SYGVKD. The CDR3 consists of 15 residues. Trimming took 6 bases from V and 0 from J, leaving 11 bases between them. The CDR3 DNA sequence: TGTGCCATCAGCGAGGACAGAGCGAACACCGGGGAGCTGTTTTTT. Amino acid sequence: CAISEDRANTGELFF.

The CDR3 sequence is CASSFGDYRGYEQFF. DNA for the CDR3: TGTGCCAGCAGCTTTGGGGACTACCGGGGCTATGAGCAGTTCTTC. The chain joins TRBV11-3 to TRBJ2-1, with 7 bases lining up with TRBD2. After removal of 3 bases from V and 8 bases from J, the junction contained 10 bases not matched to a gene. The V gene's germline CDR1 is SGHNT and CDR2 YENEEA. The CDR3 is 15 residues long.

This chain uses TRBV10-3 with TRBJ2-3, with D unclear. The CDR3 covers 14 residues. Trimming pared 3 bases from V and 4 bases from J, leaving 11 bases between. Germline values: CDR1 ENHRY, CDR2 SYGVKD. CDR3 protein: CAISDAGGSDTQYF. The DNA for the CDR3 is TGTGCCATCAGTGACGCCGGCGGTTCAGATACGCAGTATTTT.

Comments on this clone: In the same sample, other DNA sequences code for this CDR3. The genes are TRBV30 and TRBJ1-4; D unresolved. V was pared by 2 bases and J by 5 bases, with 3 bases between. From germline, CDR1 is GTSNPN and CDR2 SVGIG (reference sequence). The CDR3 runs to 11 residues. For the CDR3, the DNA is TGTGCCTGGAGTTTGAATGAAAAACTGTTTTTT. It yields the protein CAWSLNEKLFF.

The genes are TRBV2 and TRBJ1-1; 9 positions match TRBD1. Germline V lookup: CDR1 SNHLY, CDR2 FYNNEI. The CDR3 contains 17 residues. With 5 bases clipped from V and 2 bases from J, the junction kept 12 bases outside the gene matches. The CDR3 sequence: CASSSPGQGVLNTEAFF. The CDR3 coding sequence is TGTGCCAGCAGTTCCCCGGGACAGGGAGTATTAAACACTGAAGCTTTCTTT.

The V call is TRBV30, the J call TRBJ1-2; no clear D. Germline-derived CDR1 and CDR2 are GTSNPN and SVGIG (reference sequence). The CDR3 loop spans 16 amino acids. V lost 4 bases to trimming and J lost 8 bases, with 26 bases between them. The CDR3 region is CAWNSGPREVRDGYTF. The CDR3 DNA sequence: TGTGCCTGGAATTCCGGGCCCCGGGAGGTGAGAGACGGCTACACCTTC.

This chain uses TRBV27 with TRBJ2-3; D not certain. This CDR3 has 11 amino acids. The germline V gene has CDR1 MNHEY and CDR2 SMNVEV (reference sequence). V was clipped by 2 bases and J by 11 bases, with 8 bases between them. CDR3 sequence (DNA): TGTGCCAGCAGTTTACCCCCAGGGCAGTATTTT. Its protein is CASSLPPGQYF.

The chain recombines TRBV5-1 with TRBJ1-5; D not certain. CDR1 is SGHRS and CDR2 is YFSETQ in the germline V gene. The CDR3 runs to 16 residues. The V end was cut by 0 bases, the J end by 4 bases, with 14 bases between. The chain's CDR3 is CASSLEGMVGNQPQHF. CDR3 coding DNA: TGCGCCAGCAGCTTGGAGGGTATGGTTGGAAATCAGCCCCAGCATTTT. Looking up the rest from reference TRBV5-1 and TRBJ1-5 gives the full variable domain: KAGVTQTPRYLIKTRGQQVTLSCSPISGHRSVSWYQQTPGQGLQFLFEYFSETQRNKGNFPGRFSGRQFSNSRSEMNVSTLELGDSALYLCASSLEGMVGNQPQHFGDGTRLSIL.

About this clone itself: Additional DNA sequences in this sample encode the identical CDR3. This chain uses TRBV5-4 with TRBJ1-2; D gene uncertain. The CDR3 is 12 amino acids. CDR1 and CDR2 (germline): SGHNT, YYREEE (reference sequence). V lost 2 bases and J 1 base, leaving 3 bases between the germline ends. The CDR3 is CASSLDNYGYTF. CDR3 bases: TGTGCCAGCAGCTTAGATAACTATGGCTACACCTTC. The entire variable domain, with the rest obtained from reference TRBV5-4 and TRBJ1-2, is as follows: ETGVTQSPTHLIKTRGQQVTLRCSSQSGHNTVSWYQQALGQGPQFIFQYYREEENGRGNFPPRFSGLQFPNYSSELNVNALELDDSALYLCASSLDNYGYTFGSGTRLTVV.

CDR3 in amino acids: CASIPSVGTGELFF. The CDR3, as DNA: TGTGCCAGCATCCCCTCTGTGGGCACCGGGGAGCTGTTTTTT. The chain employs TRBV7-2 and TRBJ2-2; D gene unclear. Trimming left V 7 bases short and J 4 bases short, with 13 bases between. The CDR3 totals 14 residues. The V gene's germline CDR1 is SGHTA and CDR2 FQGNSA.

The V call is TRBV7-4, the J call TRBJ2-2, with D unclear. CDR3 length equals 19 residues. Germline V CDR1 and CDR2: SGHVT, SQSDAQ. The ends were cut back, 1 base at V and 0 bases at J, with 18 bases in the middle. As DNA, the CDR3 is TGTGCCAGCAGCTTAGGGTCTATGCGAGTCGCCACGAACACCGGGGAGCTGTTTTTT. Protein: CASSLGSMRVATNTGELFF. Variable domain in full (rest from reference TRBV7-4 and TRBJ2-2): GAGVSQSPRYKVAKRGRDVALRCDSISGHVTLYWYRQTLGQGSEVLTYSQSDAQRDKSGRPSGRFSAERPERSVSTLKIQRTEQGDSAVYLCASSLGSMRVATNTGELFFGEGSRLTVL.

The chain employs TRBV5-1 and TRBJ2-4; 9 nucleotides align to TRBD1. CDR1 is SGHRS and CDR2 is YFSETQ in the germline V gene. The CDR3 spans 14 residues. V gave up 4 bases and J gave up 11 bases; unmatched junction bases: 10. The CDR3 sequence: CASSRDRDRGVQYF. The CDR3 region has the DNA TGCGCCAGCAGCAGGGACAGGGATAGGGGCGTTCAGTACTTC.

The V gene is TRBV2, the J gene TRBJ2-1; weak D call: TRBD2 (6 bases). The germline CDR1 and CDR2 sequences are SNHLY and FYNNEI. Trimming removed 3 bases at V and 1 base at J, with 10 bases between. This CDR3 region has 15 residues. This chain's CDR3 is CASSDGTPSYNEQFF. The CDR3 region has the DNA TGTGCCAGCAGTGATGGGACTCCTTCCTACAATGAGCAGTTCTTC.

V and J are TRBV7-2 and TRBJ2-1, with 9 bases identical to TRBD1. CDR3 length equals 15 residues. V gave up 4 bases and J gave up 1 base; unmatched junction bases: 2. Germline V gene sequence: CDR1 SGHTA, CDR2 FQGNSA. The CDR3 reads CASSSGTGSYNEQFF. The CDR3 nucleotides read TGTGCCAGCAGCTCCGGGACAGGGTCCTACAATGAGCAGTTCTTC.

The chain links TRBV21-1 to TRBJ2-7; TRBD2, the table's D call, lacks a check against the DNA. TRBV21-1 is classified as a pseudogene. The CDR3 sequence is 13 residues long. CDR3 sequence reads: CASSEGLDYEQYF. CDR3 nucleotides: TGTGCCAGCTCGGAGGGACTAGACTACGAGCAGTACTTC.

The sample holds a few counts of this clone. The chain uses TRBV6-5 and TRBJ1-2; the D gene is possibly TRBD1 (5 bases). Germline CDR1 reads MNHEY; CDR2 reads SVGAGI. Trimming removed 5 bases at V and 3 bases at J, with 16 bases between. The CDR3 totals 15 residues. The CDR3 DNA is TGTGCCAGCAGTCCCCCCAGTCGGGGGGACTATGGCTACACCTTC. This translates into CASSPPSRGDYGYTF.

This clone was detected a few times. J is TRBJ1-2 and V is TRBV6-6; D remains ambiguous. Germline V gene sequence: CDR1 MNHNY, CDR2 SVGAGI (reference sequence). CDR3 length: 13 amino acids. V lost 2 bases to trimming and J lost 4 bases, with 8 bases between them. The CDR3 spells CASSYVGGYGYTF. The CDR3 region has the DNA TGTGCCAGCAGTTACGTAGGAGGCTATGGCTACACCTTC.

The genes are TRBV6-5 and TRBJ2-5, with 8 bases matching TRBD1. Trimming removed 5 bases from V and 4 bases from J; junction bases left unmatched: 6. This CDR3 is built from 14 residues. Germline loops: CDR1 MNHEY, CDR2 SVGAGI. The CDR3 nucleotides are TGTGCCAGCAGTGCAGGGGGCTTAGGAGAGACCCAGTACTTC. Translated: CASSAGGLGETQYF.

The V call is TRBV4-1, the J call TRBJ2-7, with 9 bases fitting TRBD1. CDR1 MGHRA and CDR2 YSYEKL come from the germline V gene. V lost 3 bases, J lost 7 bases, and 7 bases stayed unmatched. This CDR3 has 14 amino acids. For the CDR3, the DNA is TGCGCCAGCAGCCACGCCGGGACAGGGTGGGAGCAGTACTTC. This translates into CASSHAGTGWEQYF.

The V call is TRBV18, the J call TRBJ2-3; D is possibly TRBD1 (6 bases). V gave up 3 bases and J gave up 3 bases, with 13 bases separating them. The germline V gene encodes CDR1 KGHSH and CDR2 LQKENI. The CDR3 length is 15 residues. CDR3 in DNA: TGTGCCAGCTCACCTTCGGACAGAAAAACAGATACGCAGTATTTT. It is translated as CASSPSDRKTDTQYF.

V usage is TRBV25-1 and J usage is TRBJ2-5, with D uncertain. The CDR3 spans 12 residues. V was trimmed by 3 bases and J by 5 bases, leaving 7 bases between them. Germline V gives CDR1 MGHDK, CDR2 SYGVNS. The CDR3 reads CASSEPRETQYF. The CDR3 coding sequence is TGTGCCAGCAGTGAGCCCCGGGAGACCCAGTACTTC.

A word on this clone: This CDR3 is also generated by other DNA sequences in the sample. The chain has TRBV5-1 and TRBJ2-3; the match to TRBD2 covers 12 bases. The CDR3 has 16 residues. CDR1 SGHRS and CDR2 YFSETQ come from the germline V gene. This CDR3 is CASGLAGGPGTDTQYF. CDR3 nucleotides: TGCGCGTCGGGGCTAGCGGGAGGGCCCGGCACAGATACGCAGTATTTT.

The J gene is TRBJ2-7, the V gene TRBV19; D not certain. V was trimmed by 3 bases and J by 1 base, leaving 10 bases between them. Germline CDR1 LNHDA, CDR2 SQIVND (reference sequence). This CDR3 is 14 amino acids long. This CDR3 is CASSIQQSSYEQYF. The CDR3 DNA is TGTGCCAGTAGTATCCAACAGAGTTCCTACGAGCAGTACTTC.

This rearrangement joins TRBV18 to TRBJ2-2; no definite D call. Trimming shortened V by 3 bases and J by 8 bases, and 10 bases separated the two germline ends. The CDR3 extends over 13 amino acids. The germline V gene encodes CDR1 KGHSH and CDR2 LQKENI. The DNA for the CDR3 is TGTGCCAGCTCACCGGCCCCTGGAGGGGAGCTGTTTTTT. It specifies CASSPAPGGELFF.

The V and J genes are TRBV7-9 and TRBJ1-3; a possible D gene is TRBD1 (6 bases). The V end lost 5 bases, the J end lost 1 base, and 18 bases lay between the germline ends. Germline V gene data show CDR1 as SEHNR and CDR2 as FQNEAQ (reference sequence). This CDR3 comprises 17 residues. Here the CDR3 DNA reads TGTGCCAGCAGCCTCTCCGGGACACGGTTTTCTGGAAACACCATATATTTT. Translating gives CASSLSGTRFSGNTIYF. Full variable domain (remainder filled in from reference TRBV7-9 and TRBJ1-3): DTGVSQNPRHKITKRGQNVTFRCDPISEHNRLYWYRQTLGQGPEFLTYFQNEAQLEKSRLLSDRFSAERPKGSFSTLEIQRTEQGDSAMYLCASSLSGTRFSGNTIYFGEGSWLTVV.

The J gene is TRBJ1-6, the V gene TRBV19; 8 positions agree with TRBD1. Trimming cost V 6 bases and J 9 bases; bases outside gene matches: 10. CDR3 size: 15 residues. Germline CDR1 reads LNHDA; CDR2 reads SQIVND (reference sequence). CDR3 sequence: CASRKPGQGGSPLHF. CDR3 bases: TGTGCCAGTAGAAAACCAGGACAGGGAGGTTCACCCCTCCACTTT.

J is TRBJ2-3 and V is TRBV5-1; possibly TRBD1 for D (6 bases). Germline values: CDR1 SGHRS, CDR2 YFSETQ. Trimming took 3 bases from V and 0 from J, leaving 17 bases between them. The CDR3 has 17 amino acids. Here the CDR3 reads CASSSTPGAGSTDTQYF. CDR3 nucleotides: TGCGCCAGCAGCTCTACCCCAGGGGCGGGTAGCACAGATACGCAGTATTTT.